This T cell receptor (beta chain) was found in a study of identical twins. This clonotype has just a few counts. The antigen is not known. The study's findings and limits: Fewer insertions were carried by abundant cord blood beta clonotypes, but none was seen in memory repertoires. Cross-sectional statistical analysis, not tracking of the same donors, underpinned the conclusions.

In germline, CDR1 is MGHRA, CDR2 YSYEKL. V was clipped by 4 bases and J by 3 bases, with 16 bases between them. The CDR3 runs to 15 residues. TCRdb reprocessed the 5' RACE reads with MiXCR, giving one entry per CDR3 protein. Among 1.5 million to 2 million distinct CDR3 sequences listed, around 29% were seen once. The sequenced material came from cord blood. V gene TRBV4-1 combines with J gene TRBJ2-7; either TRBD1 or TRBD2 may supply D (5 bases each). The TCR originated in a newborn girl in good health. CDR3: CASSPGAEPLYEQYF. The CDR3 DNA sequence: TGCGCCAGCAGCCCCGGGGCGGAACCGCTCTACGAGCAGTACTTC.